This T cell receptor beta chain stems from a study of OX40 agonist ivuxolimab in advanced cancers. Study as a whole: Intravenous ivuxolimab was administered to patients every 2 weeks at 0.01 to 10 mg/kg. Study-level findings and limits: Expanded clones tended on average to be more numerous among CD8+ T cells than CD4+.

TCRdb's copy holds only in-frame clones and misses some; the assay was immunoSEQ multiplex PCR. The repertoire holds under 55,000 clones, with around 82% as singletons. Remarks on this clone: Its target is not known.

From germline, CDR1 is SQVTM and CDR2 ANQGSEA. This CDR3 is 12 amino acids long. The gene calls are TRBV29-1 and TRBJ2-5; no firm D call. The end of the DNA aligns better with TRBJ2-7, so the J call may be wrong. This material consisted of CD4+ or CD8+ T cells sorted from blood, taken in a trial of the OX40 agonist ivuxolimab. The sequence came from an adult with an advanced solid tumor such as melanoma, head and neck, liver or kidney cancer. This chain's CDR3 is CSVEEAAYEQYF. The CDR3 DNA reads as TGCAGCGTTGAAGAGGCCGCGTACGAGCAGTACTTC.